Presented here are 3 T cell receptor beta chains from one specimen sequenced in a study of identical twins (TCRdb year 2016). Preparation of the library involved 5' RACE. The instrument was an Illumina HiSeq 2000. TCRdb took the public reads, trimmed them with fastp at Q25, ran MiXCR for clone calling and kept in-frame beta chains. Rows with a matching CDR3 protein are joined into one entry that keeps the most common DNA and genes. The sample contains about 890,000 distinct CDR3 sequences, roughly an eighth of them found a single time. The ten largest clonotypes hold roughly 1.5% of the sample. This sample also belongs to another study, concerning yellow fever vaccine responses in identical twins.

Sample: PBMCs. These receptors were obtained from a woman younger than 35 in good health.

V usage is TRBV20-1 and J usage is TRBJ2-2; a weak D match, TRBD1 (6 bases). Trimming took 0 bases from V and 6 from J, leaving 11 bases between them. Per germline, CDR1 DFQATT and CDR2 SNEGSKA (reference sequence). The CDR3 consists of 14 residues. CDR3 sequence (DNA): TGCAGTGCTAGAGATTATCAGGGGTCCGGGGAGCTGTTTTTT. Protein product: CSARDYQGSGELFF.

This clonotype was counted between two and nine times. This chain links TRBV12-3 or TRBV12-4 with TRBJ2-3, with 7 bases matching TRBD1. The CDR3 is 14 residues long. The junction had 6 bases not matched to a gene; V was cut back by 1 base and J by 8 bases. The CDR3 nucleotides are TGTGCCAGCAGTTTAGGACAGGGCGGAGGTACGCAGTATTTT. This codes for CASSLGQGGGTQYF.

The chain carries TRBV12-3 or TRBV12-4 and TRBJ2-1; D is undetermined. The CDR3 is 13 residues long. V was trimmed by 5 bases and J by 2 bases, leaving 7 bases between them. The CDR3 DNA reads as TGTGCCAGCAGTACGTATACCTACAATGAGCAGTTCTTC. This gives the protein CASSTYTYNEQFF.